In this sample, the clone carrying this T cell receptor beta chain turned up a few times. These data come from a study of shared clonotypes between healthy human individuals. V lost 10 bases and J lost 0, with 6 bases in between. CDR1 is MNHEY, CDR2 SVGAGI, per germline. The CDR3 consists of 12 residues. Deep was the level at which the assay was run. Loaded into unsorted PBMC replicate PCRs was around 330 ng DNA, some 27,000 T cell genomes. The method was immunoSEQ multiplex PCR; TCRdb's version includes in-frame clones alone and lacks a portion of them. The sample contains some 480,000 clones, roughly 78% of which appear only once.

The chain uses TRBV6-5 and TRBJ2-2, with D tentatively TRBD1 (5 bases). The clonotype comes from a woman aged 40 to 50 in good health. Some clones in this sample may be carry-over from other donors' samples. Sequenced: PBMCs. The CDR3 protein is CATGPNTGELFF. The CDR3 nucleotides are TGTGCCACAGGGCCGAACACCGGGGAGCTGTTTTTT.